The 32 T cell receptor beta chains below all came from one sample that was sequenced in a study of cytomegalovirus exposure and HLA in healthy donors. Both 60 Vbeta primers and 13 Jbeta primers went into the PCR. Sequencing used immunoSEQ multiplex PCR; TCRdb keeps in-frame clones, though not all of them. The table includes approximately 60,000 clones, just under 85% detected once. Sequenced sample: PBMCs. The receptors were gathered from a man in his forties or fifties in good health and CMV-seronegative.

This clone appeared a few times. The J gene is TRBJ2-2, the V gene TRBV6-1; possible D gene TRBD1, 6 bases. CDR1 is MNHNS and CDR2 is SASEGT in the germline V gene. This CDR3 contains 17 residues. V lost 6 bases and J 5 bases, leaving 22 bases between the germline ends. The CDR3: CASSEQGRGIRTGELFF. DNA for the CDR3: TGTGCCAGCAGCGAACAAGGCAGGGGAATTAGGACCGGGGAGCTGTTTTTT.

The chain carries TRBV7-2 and TRBJ1-5; D is ambiguous. The CDR3 runs to 15 residues. The V gene lost 3 bases and the J gene lost 3 bases, with 12 bases spanning the gap. Germline CDR1 reads SGHTA; CDR2 reads FQGNSA. As DNA, the CDR3 is TGTGCCAGCAGCTTTGTGTCACAGCCCAATCAGCCCCAGCATTTT. Amino acid sequence: CASSFVSQPNQPQHF.

V usage is TRBV11-3 and J usage is TRBJ1-6; D is unresolved. The V gene lost 1 base and the J gene lost 11 bases, with 24 bases spanning the gap. Germline V lookup: CDR1 SGHNT, CDR2 YENEEA. The CDR3 consists of 18 residues. The CDR3 spells CASSLVIGGIGYGAPLHF. The CDR3, as DNA: TGTGCCAGCAGCTTAGTAATTGGAGGGATTGGATATGGCGCACCCCTCCACTTT.

CDR3 DNA: TGTGCCAGCAGCTTGGTTGGGCACTACACCTTC. It is translated as CASSLVGHYTF. The chain uses TRBV5-4 and TRBJ1-2, with D uncertain. This CDR3 is 11 amino acids long. Germline V CDR1 and CDR2: SGHNT, YYREEE (reference sequence). The V gene lost 0 bases and the J gene lost 10 bases, with 7 bases spanning the gap.

The V and J genes are TRBV4-1 and TRBJ2-5; TRBD2 agrees at 10 bases. Per germline, CDR1 MGHRA and CDR2 YSYEKL. V trimming: 5 bases; J trimming: 1 base; junction bases outside the gene matches: 7. The CDR3 runs to 16 residues. The CDR3 reads CASSRGSGGPQETQYF. CDR3 bases: TGCGCCAGCAGCAGGGGTAGCGGGGGGCCCCAAGAGACCCAGTACTTC.

The rearrangement uses TRBV18 and TRBJ2-1, with a tentative D call TRBD2 (7 bases). V was cut by 0 bases and J by 0 bases, with 9 bases left in between. The CDR3 loop spans 16 amino acids. Germline CDR1 reads KGHSH; CDR2 reads LQKENI. The DNA of the CDR3 is TGTGCCAGCTCACCACCGGGGGGGGCCTCCTACAATGAGCAGTTCTTC. Amino acid sequence: CASSPPGGASYNEQFF.

This CDR3 is CASSYRGFEKLFF. The DNA for the CDR3 is TGTGCCAGCAGTTACAGGGGGTTTGAAAAACTGTTTTTT. V gene TRBV6-6 combines with J gene TRBJ1-4, with D possibly TRBD1 on 6 matching bases. Germline values: CDR1 MNHNY, CDR2 SVGAGI (reference sequence). The V end lost 2 bases, the J end lost 7 bases, and 8 bases lay between the germline ends. This CDR3 is built from 13 residues.

This rearrangement joins TRBV18 to TRBJ1-4; the D is unclear. The CDR3 is made up of 14 amino acids. Trimming shortened V by 2 bases and J by 8 bases, and 12 bases separated the two germline ends. Germline CDR1 reads KGHSH; CDR2 reads LQKENI. For the CDR3, the DNA is TGTGCCAGCTCACCAAACTACGGTGTGGAAAAACTGTTTTTT. Amino acid sequence: CASSPNYGVEKLFF.

The chain joins TRBV6-1 to TRBJ2-1; weak D call: TRBD1 (6 bases). Germline V gene sequence: CDR1 MNHNS, CDR2 SASEGT. Trimming removed 3 bases at V and 7 bases at J, with 13 bases between. This CDR3 spans 14 amino acids. The CDR3 here is CASSDRGRTNEQFF. The CDR3 coding sequence is TGTGCCAGCAGTGACAGGGGCCGAACGAATGAGCAGTTCTTC.

The J gene is TRBJ1-4, the V gene TRBV6-1; D gene ambiguous. Between the trimmed V and J ends, which lost 4 bases and 5 bases, there was a span of 20 bases. This CDR3 is 17 amino acids long. The germline V gene encodes CDR1 MNHNS and CDR2 SASEGT. The CDR3 DNA reads as TGTGCCAGCAGTGGGAGGACGCCCCCGCGCATGAATGAAAAACTGTTTTTT. Its protein is CASSGRTPPRMNEKLFF.

The rearrangement links TRBV7-2 to TRBJ2-2, with no clear D. Germline values: CDR1 SGHTA, CDR2 FQGNSA. The V and J ends lost 3 bases and 4 bases respectively, with 6 bases between them. The CDR3 runs to 13 residues. CDR3 loop: CASSFLITGELFF. The DNA for the CDR3 is TGTGCCAGCAGCTTCCTAATCACCGGGGAGCTGTTTTTT.

The genes are TRBV13 and TRBJ1-2, with unresolved D. The germline gives CDR1 PRHDT, CDR2 FYEKMQ (reference sequence). V was shortened by 1 base and J by 7 bases, with 10 bases between the two germline ends. This CDR3 is built from 13 residues. CDR3 in amino acids: CASSLVSAGGYTF. CDR3 DNA sequence: TGTGCCAGCAGCTTAGTCTCAGCGGGTGGCTACACCTTC.

The gene calls are TRBV10-2 and TRBJ2-2; D perhaps matches TRBD2 (6 bases). This CDR3 has 14 amino acids. Germline CDR1 reads WSHSY; CDR2 reads SAAADI. Trimming shortened V by 7 bases and J by 7 bases, and 16 bases separated the two germline ends. For the CDR3, the DNA is TGCGCCAGCACCCAAATCCGGGGAGGCGGGGAGCTGTTTTTT. Translating it yields CASTQIRGGGELFF.

The chain carries TRBV5-1 and TRBJ1-1, with 7 bases fitting TRBD1. The CDR3 consists of 14 residues. The germline gives CDR1 SGHRS, CDR2 YFSETQ. V dropped 4 bases and J dropped 0; count of bases not matched to a gene: 3. The CDR3 here is CASSPGQMNTEAFF. The CDR3 DNA follows: TGCGCCAGCAGCCCGGGACAGATGAACACTGAAGCTTTCTTT. The full variable domain, rest sourced from reference TRBV5-1 and TRBJ1-1, is KAGVTQTPRYLIKTRGQQVTLSCSPISGHRSVSWYQQTPGQGLQFLFEYFSETQRNKGNFPGRFSGRQFSNSRSEMNVSTLELGDSALYLCASSPGQMNTEAFFGQGTRLTVV.

The J gene is TRBJ2-7, the V gene TRBV4-3, with a possible D match to TRBD1 (5 bases). Deletions cut 1 base from V and 1 base from J, with 11 bases between. The CDR3 sequence is 15 residues long. CDR1 is LGHNA, CDR2 YSLEER, per germline. The CDR3 DNA sequence: TGCGCCAGCAGCCAAGCCCCGACAGTGTCCTACGAGCAGTACTTC. The encoded protein is CASSQAPTVSYEQYF.

The J gene is TRBJ2-5, the V gene TRBV19, with a tentative D call TRBD2 (5 bases). V was shortened by 5 bases and J by 4 bases, with 20 bases between the two germline ends. The CDR3 is made up of 16 amino acids. In germline, CDR1 is LNHDA, CDR2 SQIVND (reference sequence). The chain's CDR3 is CASSERPGLQRETQYF. The CDR3 DNA sequence: TGTGCCAGTAGTGAACGACCAGGACTGCAAAGAGAGACCCAGTACTTC. Looking up the rest from reference TRBV19 and TRBJ2-5 gives the full variable domain: DGGITQSPKYLFRKEGQNVTLSCEQNLNHDAMYWYRQDPGQGLRLIYYSQIVNDFQKGDIAEGYSVSREKKESFPLTVTSAQKNPTAFYLCASSERPGLQRETQYFGPGTRLLVL.

This clone has a handful of counts. The chain carries TRBV21-1 and TRBJ2-6; the listed D gene, TRBD2, was not tested against the DNA. TRBV21-1 counts as a pseudogene. CDR3 length: 19 amino acids. CDR3 residues: CASSLHRGTPSSGANVLTF. In DNA form, the CDR3 reads TGTGCCAGCAGCCTCCACCGGGGGACTCCGAGCTCTGGGGCCAACGTCCTGACTTTC.

This chain links TRBV5-5 with TRBJ2-6; maybe TRBD1 (6 bases). With 3 bases removed from V and 0 bases from J, the gap between germline ends came to 16 bases. This CDR3 has 18 amino acids. Germline CDR1 SGHKS, CDR2 YYEKEE (reference sequence). The CDR3 sequence is CASSYAGVPLSGANVLTF. CDR3 nucleotide sequence: TGTGCCAGCAGCTACGCAGGGGTTCCTCTCTCTGGGGCCAACGTCCTGACTTTC. Together with reference TRBV5-5 and TRBJ2-6, the CDR3 gives the full variable domain: DAGVTQSPTHLIKTRGQQVTLRCSPISGHKSVSWYQQVLGQGPQFIFQYYEKEERGRGNFPDRFSARQFPNYSSELNVNALLLGDSALYLCASSYAGVPLSGANVLTFGAGSRLTVL.

The chain has TRBV5-1 and TRBJ2-5; TRBD1 is a possible D gene (6 bases). CDR1 and CDR2 from the germline V gene are SGHRS and YFSETQ. Deletions cut 0 bases from V and 6 bases from J, with 12 bases between. The CDR3 contains 14 residues. CDR3 in DNA: TGCGCCAGCAGCTTGGCCCAGGGGAAAAAGACCCAGTACTTC. This gives the protein CASSLAQGKKTQYF.

This chain uses TRBV27 with TRBJ1-1, with D perhaps matching TRBD1 (5 bases). This CDR3 is built from 14 residues. Germline-derived CDR1 and CDR2 are MNHEY and SMNVEV (reference sequence). V was shortened by 2 bases and J by 2 bases, with 9 bases between the two germline ends. The CDR3 loop is CASSLDRRNTEAFF. CDR3 nucleotides: TGTGCCAGCAGTTTAGACAGAAGAAACACTGAAGCTTTCTTT.

V gene TRBV6-5 combines with J gene TRBJ1-3; D uncertain. The V and J ends lost 6 bases and 1 base respectively, with 13 bases between them. The germline V gene encodes CDR1 MNHEY and CDR2 SVGAGI. The CDR3 is made up of 15 amino acids. The CDR3 DNA reads TGTGCCAGCAGGGTCTCCCACATATCTGGAAACACCATATATTTT. Translating gives CASRVSHISGNTIYF.

The chain couples TRBV7-8 to TRBJ2-5, with 9 bases aligning to TRBD2. The CDR3 covers 16 residues. CDR1 is SGHVS, CDR2 FQNEAQ, per germline. The trim removed 4 bases at V and 7 bases at J, leaving 13 bases unmatched. Here the CDR3 reads CASSSSGGRTLWTQYF. The CDR3, as DNA: TGTGCCAGCAGCTCGAGCGGGGGGCGCACTCTATGGACCCAGTACTTC.

The genes are TRBV7-9 and TRBJ1-4, with TRBD1 identical over 9 bases. The length of the CDR3 is 15 residues. Germline trimming cut 2 bases from V and 8 bases from J; bases unmatched to any gene: 6. The germline CDR1 and CDR2 sequences are SEHNR and FQNEAQ (reference sequence). For the CDR3, the DNA is TGTGCCAGCAGCTTAAGGCCGGGACAGGGCGAAAAACTGTTTTTT. Protein: CASSLRPGQGEKLFF. Using reference TRBV7-9 and TRBJ1-4 for the parts outside the CDR3, the full variable domain is DTGVSQNPRHKITKRGQNVTFRCDPISEHNRLYWYRQTLGQGPEFLTYFQNEAQLEKSRLLSDRFSAERPKGSFSTLEIQRTEQGDSAMYLCASSLRPGQGEKLFFGSGTQLSVL.

The sample holds a few counts of this clone. This chain links TRBV6-5 with TRBJ2-6, with D perhaps TRBD1 (5 bases). Germline V gives CDR1 MNHEY, CDR2 SVGAGI. The CDR3 runs to 14 residues. V lost 6 bases, J lost 3 bases, and 9 bases lay in between. The CDR3 DNA reads as TGTGCCAGCAGGGCAGGGTATGGGGCCAACGTCCTGACTTTC. It encodes CASRAGYGANVLTF.

Worth noting for this clone: Other DNA sequences in this sample translate to the same CDR3. This chain connects TRBV7-9 to TRBJ1-1; D is possibly TRBD1 (6 bases). Germline CDR1 SEHNR, CDR2 FQNEAQ (reference sequence). This CDR3 is 14 amino acids long. The V gene lost 5 bases and the J gene lost 6 bases, with 16 bases spanning the gap. The CDR3 DNA sequence: TGTGCCAGCAGCAGGGGGGGCCTAGGGGCTGAAGCTTTCTTT. Protein: CASSRGGLGAEAFF. The complete variable domain, with remaining parts taken from reference TRBV7-9 and TRBJ1-1, reads DTGVSQNPRHKITKRGQNVTFRCDPISEHNRLYWYRQTLGQGPEFLTYFQNEAQLEKSRLLSDRFSAERPKGSFSTLEIQRTEQGDSAMYLCASSRGGLGAEAFFGQGTRLTVV.

The V gene is TRBV25-1, the J gene TRBJ2-6; tentatively, D is TRBD1 (5 bases). This CDR3 region has 16 residues. The V end lost 2 bases, the J end lost 1 base, and 9 bases lay between the germline ends. The germline V gene has CDR1 MGHDK and CDR2 SYGVNS. The CDR3 protein is CASSEGQGSGANVLTF. In nucleotides, the CDR3 is TGTGCCAGCAGTGAAGGTCAGGGATCTGGGGCCAACGTCCTGACTTTC.

V and J are TRBV15 and TRBJ1-4, with 8 nucleotides matching TRBD1. Germline CDR1 LNHNV, CDR2 YYDKDF (reference sequence). This CDR3 is built from 18 residues. J lost 6 bases, V lost 0 bases, and 12 bases had no gene match. The CDR3: CATSRDHRQGLLDEKLFF. As DNA, the CDR3 is TGTGCCACCAGCAGAGATCATAGACAGGGGTTATTAGATGAAAAACTGTTTTTT.

This clone was seen just once. The chain employs TRBV5-6 and TRBJ2-4; 8 bases are a match to TRBD1. The V and J ends lost 0 bases and 1 base, in that order; junction bases with no gene match: 9. The CDR3 spans 18 residues. The germline V gene has CDR1 SGHDT and CDR2 YYEEEE. The CDR3 nucleotides are TGTGCCAGCAGCTTGGACAGGGGGAGATTGGGCGCCAAAAACATTCAGTACTTC. Encoded protein: CASSLDRGRLGAKNIQYF.

The chain recombines TRBV2 with TRBJ2-3; D unresolved. The CDR3 covers 15 residues. Trimming removed 6 bases at V and 2 bases at J, with 15 bases between. Germline V gives CDR1 SNHLY, CDR2 FYNNEI. The CDR3 region is CASRSDAQNTDTQYF. The DNA for the CDR3 is TGTGCCAGCAGGAGCGACGCCCAAAACACAGATACGCAGTATTTT. Filled out from reference TRBV2 and TRBJ2-3, the complete variable domain reads EPEVTQTPSHQVTQMGQEVILRCVPISNHLYFYWYRQILGQKVEFLVSFYNNEISEKSEIFDDQFSVERPDGSNFTLKIRSTKLEDSAMYFCASRSDAQNTDTQYFGPGTRLTVL.

This chain connects TRBV7-9 to TRBJ2-5; TRBD1 might be the D (6 bases). V was shortened by 1 base and J by 7 bases, with 16 bases between the two germline ends. The CDR3 runs 15 residues. The germline V gene encodes CDR1 SEHNR and CDR2 FQNEAQ (reference sequence). This chain's CDR3 is CASSLGAGAGGTQYF. CDR3 sequence (DNA): TGTGCCAGCAGCTTAGGTGCAGGGGCCGGAGGGACCCAGTACTTC.

The chain joins TRBV27 to TRBJ1-5, with D unclear. Germline V CDR1 and CDR2: MNHEY, SMNVEV (reference sequence). The CDR3 runs 20 residues. V was shortened by 2 bases and J by 0 bases, with 23 bases between the two germline ends. CDR3 amino acids: CASSLPTKMADNTSNQPQHF. The CDR3 nucleotides read TGTGCCAGCAGTTTACCGACAAAGATGGCCGATAATACTAGCAATCAGCCCCAGCATTTT.

A single count supports this clone. The rearrangement joins TRBV5-1 to TRBJ1-1; D is perhaps TRBD1 (6 bases). V was shortened by 4 bases and J by 4 bases, with 17 bases between the two germline ends. CDR1 is SGHRS, CDR2 YFSETQ, per germline. This CDR3 comprises 15 residues. CDR3 bases: TGCGCCAGCAGCGAGGGGCGGTTAGGGGGCACTGAAGCTTTCTTT. This sequence encodes CASSEGRLGGTEAFF.